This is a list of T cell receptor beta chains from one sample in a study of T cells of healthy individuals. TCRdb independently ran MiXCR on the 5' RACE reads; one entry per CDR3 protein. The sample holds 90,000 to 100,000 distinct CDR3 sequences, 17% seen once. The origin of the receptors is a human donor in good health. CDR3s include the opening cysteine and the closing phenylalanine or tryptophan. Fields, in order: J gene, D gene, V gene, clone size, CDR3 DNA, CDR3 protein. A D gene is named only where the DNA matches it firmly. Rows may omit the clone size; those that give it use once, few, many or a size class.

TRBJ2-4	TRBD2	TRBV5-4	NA	TGTGCCAGCAGCCAACCGGGACTAGCGGGCAAAAACATTCAGTACTTC	CASSQPGLAGKNIQYF
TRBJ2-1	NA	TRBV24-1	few	TGTGCCACCAGTGACGGGCATGAGCAGTTCTTC	CATSDGHEQFF
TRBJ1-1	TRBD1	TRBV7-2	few	TGTGCCAGCAGCCTCAGGGGGGGCACTGAAGCTTTCTTT	CASSLRGGTEAFF
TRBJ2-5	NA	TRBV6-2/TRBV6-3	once	TGTGCCAGCAGGCTAGACAGTCACGAGACCCAGTACTTC	CASRLDSHETQYF
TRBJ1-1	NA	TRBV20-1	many	TGCAGTGCTAGAGATCTGGGGGGCGCTGAAGCTTTCTTT	CSARDLGGAEAFF
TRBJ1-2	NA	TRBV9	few	TGTGCCAGCAGCGTAGTGCACGCAGGGATCTATGGCTACACCTTC	CASSVVHAGIYGYTF
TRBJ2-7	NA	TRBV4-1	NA	TGCGCCAGCAGCCCATTCGAAGGGTCCGAGCAGTACTTC	CASSPFEGSEQYF
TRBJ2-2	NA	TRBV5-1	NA	TGCGCCAGCAGCTTGGCCTGGGCCCAACGAGACACCGGGGAGCTGTTTTTT	CASSLAWAQRDTGELFF
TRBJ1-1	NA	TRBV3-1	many	TGTGCCAGCAGCACAAGCGGGGGCCTGAACACTGAAGCTTTCTTT	CASSTSGGLNTEAFF
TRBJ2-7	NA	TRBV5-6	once	TGTGCCAGCGGGAATGAGTACGAGCAGTACTTC	CASGNEYEQYF
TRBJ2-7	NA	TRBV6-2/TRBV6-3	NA	TGTGCCAGCAGTGCCGGGACACCACCCTACGAGCAGTACTTC	CASSAGTPPYEQYF
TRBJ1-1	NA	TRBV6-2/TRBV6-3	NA	TGTGCCAGCAGCGACGATCACCGAGGACCAACCAACACTGAAGCTTTCTTT	CASSDDHRGPTNTEAFF
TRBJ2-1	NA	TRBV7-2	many	TGTGCCAGCAGCCAAGGGGCAGGGCTTGAGCAGTTCTTC	CASSQGAGLEQFF
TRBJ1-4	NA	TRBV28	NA	TGTGCCAGCAGTTTACCAGGGTCCTTAGGAGAAAAACTGTTTTTT	CASSLPGSLGEKLFF
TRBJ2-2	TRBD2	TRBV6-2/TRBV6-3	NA	TGTGCCAGCAGTTTTCCGGGAGGGGTGTCCGGGGAGCTGTTTTTT	CASSFPGGVSGELFF
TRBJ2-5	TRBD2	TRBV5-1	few	TGCGCCAGCAGCCTACGCCGGACTAGCGCAGAGACCCAGTACTTC	CASSLRRTSAETQYF